The clone carrying this T cell receptor beta chain was picked up a small number of times. Its antigen remains unidentified. Using its own MiXCR run on the RACE reads, TCRdb lists one record per CDR3 protein. The sample lists some 180,000 distinct CDR3 sequences, around 23% occurring once. Noted time point: patch test 3, about 24 weeks after DPC sensitization. The treatment is: therapeutic diphenylcyclopropenone sensitization with weekly scalp DPC. The data derive from a study of human T cells and chemical hapten exposure. Study findings and constraints: The number of TCRs above 1 in 1000 frequency did not change after DPC sensitization. Expanded TCRs clustered into significantly more large CDR3 similarity groups than controls, the analysis revealed.

Germline loops: CDR1 SGHTA, CDR2 FQGNSA. CDR3 length: 15 amino acids. V gave up 5 bases and J gave up 9 bases; unmatched junction bases: 13. This specimen was whole blood, taken in connection with sensitization to the hapten diphenylcyclopropenone (DPC). The chain carries TRBV7-2 and TRBJ2-3; 8 positions match TRBD2. The sequence derives from a woman in her forties with alopecia areata. Some clones in this sample may be carry-over from other donors' samples. The CDR3 sequence is CASSPQGSGITTQYF. DNA for the CDR3: TGTGCCAGCAGCCCCCAAGGTAGCGGGATAACGACGCAGTATTTT.